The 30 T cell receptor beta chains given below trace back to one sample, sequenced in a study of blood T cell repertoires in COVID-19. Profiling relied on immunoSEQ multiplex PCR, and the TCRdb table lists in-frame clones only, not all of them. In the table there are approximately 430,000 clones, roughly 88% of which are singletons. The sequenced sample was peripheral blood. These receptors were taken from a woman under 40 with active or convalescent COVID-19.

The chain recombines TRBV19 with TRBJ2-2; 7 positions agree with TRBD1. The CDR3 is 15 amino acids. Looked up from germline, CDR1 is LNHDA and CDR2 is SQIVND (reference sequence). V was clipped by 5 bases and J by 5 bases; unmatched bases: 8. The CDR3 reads CASSETMTGTGELFF. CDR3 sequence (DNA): TGTGCCAGTAGTGAAACCATGACAGGGACCGGGGAGCTGTTTTTT.

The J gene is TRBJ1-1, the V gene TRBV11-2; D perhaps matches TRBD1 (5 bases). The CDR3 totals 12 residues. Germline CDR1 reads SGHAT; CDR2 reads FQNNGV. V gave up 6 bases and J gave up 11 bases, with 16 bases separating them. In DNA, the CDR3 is TGTGCCAGCAGAACAGTGGTCGGGGGGGCTTTCTTT. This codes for CASRTVVGGAFF.

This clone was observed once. The CDR3 bases are TGTGCCAGTAGCGGGACAGCCGTTGACAATCAGCCCCAGCATTTT. This codes for CASSGTAVDNQPQHF. The chain has TRBV19 and TRBJ1-5, with 7 bases that match TRBD1. J gave up 3 bases and V 6 bases, and 8 bases lay outside the gene matches. The CDR3 extends over 15 amino acids. CDR1 and CDR2 (germline): LNHDA, SQIVND (reference sequence).

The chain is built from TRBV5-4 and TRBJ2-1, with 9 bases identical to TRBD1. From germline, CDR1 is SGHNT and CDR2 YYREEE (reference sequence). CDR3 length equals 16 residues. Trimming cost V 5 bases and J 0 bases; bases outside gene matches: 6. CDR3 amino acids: CASRMGQGRSYNEQFF. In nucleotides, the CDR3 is TGTGCCAGCAGGATGGGACAGGGACGCTCCTACAATGAGCAGTTCTTC.

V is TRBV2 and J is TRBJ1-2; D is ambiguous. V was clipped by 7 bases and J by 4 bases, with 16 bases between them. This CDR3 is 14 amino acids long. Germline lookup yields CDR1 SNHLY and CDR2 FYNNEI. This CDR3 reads CASTGSLRGYGYTF. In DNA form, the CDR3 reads TGTGCCAGCACCGGGTCCCTCCGGGGCTATGGCTACACCTTC. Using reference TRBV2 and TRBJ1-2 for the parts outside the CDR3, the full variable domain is EPEVTQTPSHQVTQMGQEVILRCVPISNHLYFYWYRQILGQKVEFLVSFYNNEISEKSEIFDDQFSVERPDGSNFTLKIRSTKLEDSAMYFCASTGSLRGYGYTFGSGTRLTVV.

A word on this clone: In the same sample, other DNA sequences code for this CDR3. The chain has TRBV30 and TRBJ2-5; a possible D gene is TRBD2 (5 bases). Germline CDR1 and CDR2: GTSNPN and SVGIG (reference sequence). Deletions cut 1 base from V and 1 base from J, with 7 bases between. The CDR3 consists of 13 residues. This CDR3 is CAWSGGLQETQYF. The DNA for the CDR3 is TGTGCCTGGAGTGGAGGACTCCAAGAGACCCAGTACTTC.

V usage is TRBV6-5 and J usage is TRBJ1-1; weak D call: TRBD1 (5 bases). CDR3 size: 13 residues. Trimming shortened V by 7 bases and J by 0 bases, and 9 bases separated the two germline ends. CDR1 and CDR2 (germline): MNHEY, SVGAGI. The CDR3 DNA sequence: TGTGCCAGCATTGGACACTTGAACACTGAAGCTTTCTTT. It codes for CASIGHLNTEAFF.

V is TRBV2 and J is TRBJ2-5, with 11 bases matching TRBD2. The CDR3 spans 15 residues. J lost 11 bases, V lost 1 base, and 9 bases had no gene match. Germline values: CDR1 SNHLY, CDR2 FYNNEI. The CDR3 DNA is TGTGCCAGCAGTGAAGAGGGAGTAGCGGGGGGGCTACAGTACTTC. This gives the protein CASSEEGVAGGLQYF.

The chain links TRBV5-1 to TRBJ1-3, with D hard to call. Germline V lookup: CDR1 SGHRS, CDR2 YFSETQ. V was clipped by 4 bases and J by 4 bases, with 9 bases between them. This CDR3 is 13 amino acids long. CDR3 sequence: CASSQELGNTIYF. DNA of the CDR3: TGCGCCAGCAGCCAGGAACTGGGAAACACCATATATTTT.

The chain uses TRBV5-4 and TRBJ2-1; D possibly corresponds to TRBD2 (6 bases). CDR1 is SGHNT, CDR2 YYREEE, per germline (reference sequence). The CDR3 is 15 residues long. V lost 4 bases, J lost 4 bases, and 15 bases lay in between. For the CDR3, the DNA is TGTGCCAGCAGCATGGGACTGACTGCTTACAATGAGCAGTTCTTC. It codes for CASSMGLTAYNEQFF.

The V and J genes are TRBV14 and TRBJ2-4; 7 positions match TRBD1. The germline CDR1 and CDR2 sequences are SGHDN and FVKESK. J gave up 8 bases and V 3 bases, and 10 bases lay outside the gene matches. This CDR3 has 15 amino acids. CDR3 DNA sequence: TGTGCCAGCAGCCATCAAGACAGGGTTATTGACATTCAGTACTTC. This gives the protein CASSHQDRVIDIQYF.

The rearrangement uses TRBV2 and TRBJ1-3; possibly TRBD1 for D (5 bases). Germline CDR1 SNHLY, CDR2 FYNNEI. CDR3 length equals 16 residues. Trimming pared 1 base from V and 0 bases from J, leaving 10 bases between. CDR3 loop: CASSEVGGDSGNTIYF. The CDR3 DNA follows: TGTGCCAGCAGTGAAGTCGGGGGTGACTCTGGAAACACCATATATTTT.

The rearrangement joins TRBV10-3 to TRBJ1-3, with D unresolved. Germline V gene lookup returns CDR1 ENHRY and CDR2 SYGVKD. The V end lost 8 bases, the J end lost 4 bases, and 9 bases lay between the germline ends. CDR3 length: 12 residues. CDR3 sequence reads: CAILTGGNTIYF. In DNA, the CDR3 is TGTGCCATCCTCACCGGGGGAAACACCATATATTTT.

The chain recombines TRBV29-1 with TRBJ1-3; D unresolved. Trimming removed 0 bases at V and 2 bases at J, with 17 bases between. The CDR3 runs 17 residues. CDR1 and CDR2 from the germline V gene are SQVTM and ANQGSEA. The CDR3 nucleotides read TGCAGCGTTGAAGATTCACGCGAGGGAAGAGCTGGAAACACCATATATTTT. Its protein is CSVEDSREGRAGNTIYF.

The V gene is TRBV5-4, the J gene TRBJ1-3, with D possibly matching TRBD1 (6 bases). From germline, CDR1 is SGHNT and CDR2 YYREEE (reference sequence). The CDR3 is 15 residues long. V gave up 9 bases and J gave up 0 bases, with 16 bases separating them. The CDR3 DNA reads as TGTGCCACCCGAGGGGGGGGGAGCTCTGGAAACACCATATATTTT. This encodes CATRGGGSSGNTIYF.

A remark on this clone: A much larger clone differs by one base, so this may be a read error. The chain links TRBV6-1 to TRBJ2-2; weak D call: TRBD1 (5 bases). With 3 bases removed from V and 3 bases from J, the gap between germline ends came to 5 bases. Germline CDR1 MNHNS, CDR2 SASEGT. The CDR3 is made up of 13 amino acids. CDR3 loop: CASSDRDTGELFF. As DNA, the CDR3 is TGTGCCAGCAGTGACAGGGACACCGGGGAGCTGTTTTTT.

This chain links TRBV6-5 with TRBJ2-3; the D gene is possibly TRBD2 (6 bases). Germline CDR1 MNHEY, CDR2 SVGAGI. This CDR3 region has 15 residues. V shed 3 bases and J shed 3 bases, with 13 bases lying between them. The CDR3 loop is CASSYGGGGTDTQYF. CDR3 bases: TGTGCCAGCAGTTATGGGGGAGGAGGGACAGATACGCAGTATTTT.

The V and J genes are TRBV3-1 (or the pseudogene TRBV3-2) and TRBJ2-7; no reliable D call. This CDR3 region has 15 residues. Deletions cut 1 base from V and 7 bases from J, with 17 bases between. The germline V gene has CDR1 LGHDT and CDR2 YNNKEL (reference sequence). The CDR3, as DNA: TGTGCCAGCAGCCAAGCGAGAGGAGCATCACTGGAGCAGTACTTC. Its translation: CASSQARGASLEQYF.

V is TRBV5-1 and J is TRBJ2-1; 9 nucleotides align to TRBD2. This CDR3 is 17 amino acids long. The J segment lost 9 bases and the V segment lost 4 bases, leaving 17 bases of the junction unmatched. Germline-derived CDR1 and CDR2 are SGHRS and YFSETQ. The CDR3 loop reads CASSPYPLAGTVGEQFF. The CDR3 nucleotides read TGCGCCAGCAGCCCGTATCCCCTAGCGGGAACAGTTGGTGAGCAGTTCTTC. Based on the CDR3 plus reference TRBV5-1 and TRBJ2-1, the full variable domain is KAGVTQTPRYLIKTRGQQVTLSCSPISGHRSVSWYQQTPGQGLQFLFEYFSETQRNKGNFPGRFSGRQFSNSRSEMNVSTLELGDSALYLCASSPYPLAGTVGEQFFGPGTRLTVL.

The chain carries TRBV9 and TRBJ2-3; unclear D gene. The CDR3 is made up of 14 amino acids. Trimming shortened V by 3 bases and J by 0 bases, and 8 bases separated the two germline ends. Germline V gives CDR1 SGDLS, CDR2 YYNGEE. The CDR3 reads CASSDELSTDTQYF. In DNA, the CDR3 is TGTGCCAGCAGCGATGAACTTAGCACAGATACGCAGTATTTT.

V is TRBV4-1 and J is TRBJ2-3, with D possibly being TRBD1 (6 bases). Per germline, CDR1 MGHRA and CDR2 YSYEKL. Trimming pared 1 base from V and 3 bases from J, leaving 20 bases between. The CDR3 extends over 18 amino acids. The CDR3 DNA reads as TGCGCCAGCAGCCAAGGGAACAGGGTTGAGATAAGGACAGATACGCAGTATTTT. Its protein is CASSQGNRVEIRTDTQYF.

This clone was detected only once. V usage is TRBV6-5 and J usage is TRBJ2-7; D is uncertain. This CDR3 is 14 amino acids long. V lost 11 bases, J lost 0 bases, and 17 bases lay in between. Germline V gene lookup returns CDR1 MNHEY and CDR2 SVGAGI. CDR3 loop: CASRVAASSYEQYF. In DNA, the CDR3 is TGTGCCTCACGGGTGGCAGCCTCCTCCTACGAGCAGTACTTC.

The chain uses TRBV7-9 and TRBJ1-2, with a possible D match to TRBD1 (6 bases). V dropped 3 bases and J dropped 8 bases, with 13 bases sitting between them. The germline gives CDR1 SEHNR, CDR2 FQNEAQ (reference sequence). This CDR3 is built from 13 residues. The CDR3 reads CASSLAGAEGYTF. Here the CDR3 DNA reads TGTGCCAGCAGCTTGGCGGGGGCTGAGGGCTACACCTTC.

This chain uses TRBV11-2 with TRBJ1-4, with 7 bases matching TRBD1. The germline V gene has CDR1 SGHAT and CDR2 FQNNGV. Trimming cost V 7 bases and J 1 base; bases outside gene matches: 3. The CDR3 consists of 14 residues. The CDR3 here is CASNRQGTNEKLFF. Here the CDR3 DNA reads TGTGCCAGCAATCGACAGGGAACTAATGAAAAACTGTTTTTT.

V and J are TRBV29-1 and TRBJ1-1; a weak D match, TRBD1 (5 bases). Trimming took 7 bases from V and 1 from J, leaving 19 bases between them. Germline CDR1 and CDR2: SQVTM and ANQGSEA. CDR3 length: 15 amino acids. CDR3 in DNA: TGCAGCGCCCCTCAACAGGAGCCAGGGAACACTGAAGCTTTCTTT. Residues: CSAPQQEPGNTEAFF. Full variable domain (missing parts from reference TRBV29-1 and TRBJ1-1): SAVISQKPSRDICQRGTSLTIQCQVDSQVTMMFWYRQQPGQSLTLIATANQGSEATYESGFVIDKFPISRPNLTFSTLTVSNMSPEDSSIYLCSAPQQEPGNTEAFFGQGTRLTVV.

As DNA, the CDR3 is TGTGCCAGCAGCCAAGATGCCAGGTACGAGCAGTACTTC. This translates into CASSQDARYEQYF. V gene TRBV3-1 (or the pseudogene TRBV3-2) combines with J gene TRBJ2-7, with D unclear. V lost 0 bases to trimming and J lost 4 bases, with 7 bases between them. This CDR3 has 13 residues. Germline V gene lookup returns CDR1 LGHDT and CDR2 YNNKEL (reference sequence).

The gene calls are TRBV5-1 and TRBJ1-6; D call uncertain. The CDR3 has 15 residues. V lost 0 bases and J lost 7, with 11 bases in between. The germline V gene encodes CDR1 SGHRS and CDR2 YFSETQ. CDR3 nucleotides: TGCGCCAGCAGCTTGGCCAACACAGCCAATTCACCCCTCCACTTT. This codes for CASSLANTANSPLHF.

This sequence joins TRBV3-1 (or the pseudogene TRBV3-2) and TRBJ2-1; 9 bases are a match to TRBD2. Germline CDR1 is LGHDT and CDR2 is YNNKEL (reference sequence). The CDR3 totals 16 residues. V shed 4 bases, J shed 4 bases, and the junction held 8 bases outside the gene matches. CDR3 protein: CASSPTAGGPYNEQFF. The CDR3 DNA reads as TGTGCCAGCAGCCCTACAGCGGGGGGCCCGTACAATGAGCAGTTCTTC.

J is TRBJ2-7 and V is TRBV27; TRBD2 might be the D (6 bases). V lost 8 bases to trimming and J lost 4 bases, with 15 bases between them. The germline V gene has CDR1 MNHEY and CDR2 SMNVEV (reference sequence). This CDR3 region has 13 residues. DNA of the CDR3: TGTGCCAGCGGCCCCCGGGGGTCATACGAGCAGTACTTC. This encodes CASGPRGSYEQYF.

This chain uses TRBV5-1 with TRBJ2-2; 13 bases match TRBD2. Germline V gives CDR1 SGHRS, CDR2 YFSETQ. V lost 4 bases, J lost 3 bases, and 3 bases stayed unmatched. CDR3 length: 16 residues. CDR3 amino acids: CASSLGTSGDTGELFF. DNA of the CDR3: TGCGCCAGCAGCCTCGGGACTAGCGGGGACACCGGGGAGCTGTTTTTT. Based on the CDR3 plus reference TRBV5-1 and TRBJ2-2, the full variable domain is KAGVTQTPRYLIKTRGQQVTLSCSPISGHRSVSWYQQTPGQGLQFLFEYFSETQRNKGNFPGRFSGRQFSNSRSEMNVSTLELGDSALYLCASSLGTSGDTGELFFGEGSRLTVL.